The clone carrying this TCR beta chain was recorded a few times. The antigen remains undetermined. V was clipped by 5 bases and J by 7 bases, with 20 bases between them. Germline V lookup: CDR1 SGHTA, CDR2 FQGNSA. The CDR3 covers 15 residues. These data originate in a study of post-analysis software for immune sequencing data. Notes on the study in general: Relative to controls, patients with multiple sclerosis showed significantly lower normalized Chao1 diversity. Batch-matched samples strongly co-clustered by F measure. Among five TRBV segments more frequent in patients than controls were TRBV5-6, TRBV5-1 and TRBV20-1.

Unique molecular identifiers were built into the TCR beta cDNA libraries. TCRdb independently ran MiXCR on the PCR reads; one entry per CDR3 protein. The data hold roughly 400,000 distinct CDR3 sequences, with approximately 37% observed a single time. V gene TRBV7-2 combines with J gene TRBJ1-1; D is perhaps TRBD1 (5 bases). What was sequenced was blood. The receptor was derived from a girl aged 2-15 years with multiple sclerosis. CDR3 residues: CASSPQGVLALEAFF. In nucleotides, the CDR3 is TGTGCCAGCAGCCCCCAGGGCGTGTTGGCACTTGAAGCTTTCTTT.